Each of the 14 T cell receptor beta chains below was sequenced from the same sample in a study of early T cells in non-severe SARS-CoV-2 infection. TCRdb analysed the 5' RACE reads with MiXCR anew, one entry per CDR3 protein. The sample has 17,000 or so distinct CDR3 sequences, over 5.5% seen once. Material: whole blood, obtained at baseline. The receptors shown here come from an adult who was a healthcare worker with PCR-confirmed SARS-CoV-2 infection or an uninfected control (not recorded which).

This clonotype was counted many times. V usage is TRBV5-1 and J usage is TRBJ1-1, with D tentatively TRBD1 (5 bases). This CDR3 spans 14 amino acids. CDR1 and CDR2 (germline): SGHRS, YFSETQ. V lost 6 bases and J 5 bases, leaving 17 bases between the germline ends. CDR3 DNA: TGCGCCAGCACGACGGGGCTCGTGGGGACTGAAGCTTTCTTT. Protein sequence: CASTTGLVGTEAFF.

The rearrangement joins TRBV7-6 to TRBJ2-1; 7 bases are a match to TRBD1. The V gene's germline CDR1 is SGHVS and CDR2 FNYEAQ. V was pared by 5 bases and J by 4 bases, with 8 bases of the junction left unmatched. The CDR3 length is 15 residues. Here the CDR3 DNA reads TGTGCCAGCAGCCACCGGACAGGCACATACAATGAGCAGTTCTTC. Translation gives CASSHRTGTYNEQFF.

This clonotype was seen a few times. This chain links TRBV20-1 with TRBJ2-7; D not resolved. V was trimmed by 6 bases and J by 0 bases, leaving 12 bases between them. Germline values: CDR1 DFQATT, CDR2 SNEGSKA (reference sequence). CDR3 length: 13 residues. The CDR3 DNA sequence: TGCAGTGCAGTGTCCCCCACCTCCTACGAGCAGTACTTC. Residues: CSAVSPTSYEQYF.

This clonotype was counted at least ten times. The rearrangement uses TRBV7-3 and TRBJ2-1; 7 bases are a match to TRBD1. Unmatched junction bases numbered 11, after V lost 5 bases and J lost 4 bases. This CDR3 is 16 amino acids long. Germline V gene sequence: CDR1 SGHTA, CDR2 FQGTGA. This CDR3 reads CASSLAEGQPYNEQFF. CDR3 in DNA: TGTGCCAGCAGCCTAGCCGAGGGACAGCCATACAATGAGCAGTTCTTC.

Comment on this clonotype: A read error may be the cause here, since a much bigger clone is one base away. This sequence joins TRBV12-5 and TRBJ2-4; TRBD1 matches at 7 bases. Germline V gene sequence: CDR1 LGHNT, CDR2 FRNRAP. This CDR3 region has 14 residues. CDR3 amino acids: CASGSPRDRNIRYF. In nucleotides, the CDR3 is TGTGCTAGTGGTTCACCCCGGGACAGAAACATTCGGTACTTC.

This clonotype has ten or more counts. The rearrangement uses TRBV7-9 and TRBJ1-1; weak D call: TRBD1 (5 bases). Trimming stripped 5 bases from V and 10 bases from J, with 14 bases between. Germline values: CDR1 SEHNR, CDR2 FQNEAQ (reference sequence). The CDR3 contains 12 residues. The CDR3 loop reads CASSATGVGAFF. Here the CDR3 DNA reads TGTGCCAGCAGCGCCACAGGAGTAGGAGCTTTCTTT.

This clonotype was recorded many times. The rearrangement uses TRBV4-1 and TRBJ2-7, with no clear D. Trimming shortened V by 1 base and J by 1 base, and 8 bases separated the two germline ends. CDR1 is MGHRA and CDR2 is YSYEKL in the germline V gene. The CDR3 totals 14 residues. The CDR3 protein is CASSQGPTSYEQYF. CDR3 bases: TGCGCCAGCAGCCAAGGTCCAACATCCTACGAGCAGTACTTC.

The genes are TRBV2 and TRBJ2-7; tentatively, D is TRBD1 or TRBD2 (5 bases each). The CDR3 is made up of 14 amino acids. From germline, CDR1 is SNHLY and CDR2 FYNNEI. V was shortened by 2 bases and J by 2 bases, with 10 bases between the two germline ends. The CDR3 here is CASSEMQGPYEQYF. The DNA of the CDR3 is TGTGCCAGCAGTGAAATGCAGGGACCCTACGAGCAGTACTTC.

This clonotype appeared many times. V and J are TRBV10-3 and TRBJ2-3; D not resolved. Trimming stripped 3 bases from V and 2 bases from J, with 12 bases between. This CDR3 has 15 amino acids. Germline CDR1 ENHRY, CDR2 SYGVKD. This CDR3 reads CAISEDLQYTDTQYF. CDR3 coding DNA: TGTGCCATCAGTGAAGATCTACAGTACACAGATACGCAGTATTTT.

This clonotype was seen ten or more times. The V and J genes are TRBV20-1 and TRBJ1-5; D unclear. Germline CDR1 and CDR2: DFQATT and SNEGSKA (reference sequence). With 0 bases removed from V and 0 bases from J, the gap between germline ends came to 9 bases. The CDR3 contains 15 residues. The CDR3 DNA sequence: TGCAGTGCTAGAGATTCCGCTCATAGCAATCAGCCCCAGCATTTT. It translates to CSARDSAHSNQPQHF.

This clonotype was seen repeatedly, ten times or more. This chain links TRBV3-1 with TRBJ2-1, with unresolved D. CDR3 length equals 15 residues. Trimming left V 3 bases short and J 0 bases short, with 9 bases between. Germline CDR1 is LGHDT and CDR2 is YNNKEL (reference sequence). Written as DNA, the CDR3 is TGTGCCAGCAGCCAGGTCCCGACCTCCTACAATGAGCAGTTCTTC. This gives the protein CASSQVPTSYNEQFF.

This clonotype has ten or more counts. This chain links TRBV7-9 with TRBJ2-7, with TRBD1 matching 9 bases. The CDR3 contains 14 residues. The junction had 6 bases not matched to a gene; V was cut back by 5 bases and J by 4 bases. CDR1 and CDR2 from the germline V gene are SEHNR and FQNEAQ (reference sequence). CDR3 nucleotide sequence: TGTGCCAGCAGCCGCGGACAGGGGTTATACGAGCAGTACTTC. Its protein product is CASSRGQGLYEQYF.

This clonotype was detected a few times. V and J are TRBV7-8 and TRBJ2-7; D not resolved. Trimming removed 5 bases from V and 7 bases from J, with 21 bases in between. The CDR3 is 15 residues long. The germline V gene has CDR1 SGHVS and CDR2 FQNEAQ. The CDR3 loop reads CASSPVLASHGEQYF. CDR3 DNA sequence: TGTGCCAGCAGCCCGGTGTTAGCCTCCCATGGGGAGCAGTACTTC.

This clonotype was recorded many times. The gene calls are TRBV7-2 and TRBJ1-3, with D unclear. Germline values: CDR1 SGHTA, CDR2 FQGNSA. This CDR3 contains 16 residues. The germline V and J ends were trimmed by 3 bases and 1 base, with 13 bases remaining between them. The DNA of the CDR3 is TGTGCCAGCAGCTTGGGATCAGTCGCATCTGGAAACACCATATATTTT. Translation gives CASSLGSVASGNTIYF. The whole variable domain, remainder taken from reference TRBV7-2 and TRBJ1-3, is GAGVSQSPSNKVTEKGKDVELRCDPISGHTALYWYRQSLGQGLEFLIYFQGNSAPDKSGLPSDRFSAERTGGSVSTLTIQRTQQEDSAVYLCASSLGSVASGNTIYFGEGSWLTVV.